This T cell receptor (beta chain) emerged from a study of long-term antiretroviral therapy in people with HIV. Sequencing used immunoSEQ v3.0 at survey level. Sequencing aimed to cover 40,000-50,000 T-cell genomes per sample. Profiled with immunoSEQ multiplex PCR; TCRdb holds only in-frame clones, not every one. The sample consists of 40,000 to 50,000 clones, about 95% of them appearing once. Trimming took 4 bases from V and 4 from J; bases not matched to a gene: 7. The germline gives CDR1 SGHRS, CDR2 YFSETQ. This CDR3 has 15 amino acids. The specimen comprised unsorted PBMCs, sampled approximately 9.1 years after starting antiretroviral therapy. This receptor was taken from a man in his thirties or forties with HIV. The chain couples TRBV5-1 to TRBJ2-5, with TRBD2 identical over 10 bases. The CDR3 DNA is TGCGCCAGCAGCCGCGGGCTAGCGGGGGCAGAGACCCAGTACTTC. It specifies CASSRGLAGAETQYF.